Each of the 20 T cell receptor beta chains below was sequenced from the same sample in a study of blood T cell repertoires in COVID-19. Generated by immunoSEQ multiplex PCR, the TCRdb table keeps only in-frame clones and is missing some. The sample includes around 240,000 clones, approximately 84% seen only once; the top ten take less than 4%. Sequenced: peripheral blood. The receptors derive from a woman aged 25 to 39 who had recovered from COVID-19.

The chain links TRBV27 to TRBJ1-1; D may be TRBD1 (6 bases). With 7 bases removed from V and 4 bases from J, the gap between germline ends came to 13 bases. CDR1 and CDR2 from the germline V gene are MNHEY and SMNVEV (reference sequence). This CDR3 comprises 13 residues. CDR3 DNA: TGTGCCAGCAAACAGGGCGGTATCACTGAAGCTTTCTTT. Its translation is CASKQGGITEAFF.

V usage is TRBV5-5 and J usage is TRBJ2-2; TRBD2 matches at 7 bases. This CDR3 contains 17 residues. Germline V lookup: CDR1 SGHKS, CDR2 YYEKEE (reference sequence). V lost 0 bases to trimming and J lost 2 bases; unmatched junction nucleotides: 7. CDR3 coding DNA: TGTGCCAGCAGCTTGGGAGCGGGAAGTACTAACACCGGGGAGCTGTTTTTT. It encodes CASSLGAGSTNTGELFF.

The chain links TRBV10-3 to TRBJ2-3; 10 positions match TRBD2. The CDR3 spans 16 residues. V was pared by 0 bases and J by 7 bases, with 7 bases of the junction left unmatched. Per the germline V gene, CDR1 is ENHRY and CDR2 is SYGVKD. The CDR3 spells CAISESRLAGVYTQYF. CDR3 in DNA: TGTGCCATCAGTGAGTCTAGGCTAGCGGGGGTTTATACGCAGTATTTT.

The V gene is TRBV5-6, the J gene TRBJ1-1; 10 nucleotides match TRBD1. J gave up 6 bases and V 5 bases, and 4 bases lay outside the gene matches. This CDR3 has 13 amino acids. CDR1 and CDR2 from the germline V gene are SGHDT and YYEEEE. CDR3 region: CASSRDRGPEAFF. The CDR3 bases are TGTGCCAGCAGTCGGGACAGGGGACCTGAAGCTTTCTTT.

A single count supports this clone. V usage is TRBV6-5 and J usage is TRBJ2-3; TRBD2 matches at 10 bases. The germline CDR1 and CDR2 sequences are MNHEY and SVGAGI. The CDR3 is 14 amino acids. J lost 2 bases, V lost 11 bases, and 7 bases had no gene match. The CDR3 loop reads CAGAGGGNTDTQYF. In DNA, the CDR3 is TGTGCCGGAGCGGGAGGGGGAAACACAGATACGCAGTATTTT.

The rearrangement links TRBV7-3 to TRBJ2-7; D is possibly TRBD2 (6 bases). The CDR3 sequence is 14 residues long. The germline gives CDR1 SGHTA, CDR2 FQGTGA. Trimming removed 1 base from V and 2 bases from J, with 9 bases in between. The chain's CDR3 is CASSLNPGAYEQYF. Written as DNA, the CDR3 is TGTGCCAGCAGCTTAAATCCGGGGGCCTACGAGCAGTACTTC.

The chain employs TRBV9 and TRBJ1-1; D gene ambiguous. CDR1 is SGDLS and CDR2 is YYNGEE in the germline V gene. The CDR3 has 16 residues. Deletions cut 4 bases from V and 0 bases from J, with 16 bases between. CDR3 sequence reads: CASSPSFGRLNTEAFF. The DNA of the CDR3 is TGTGCCAGCAGCCCCAGTTTTGGCCGTCTGAACACTGAAGCTTTCTTT.

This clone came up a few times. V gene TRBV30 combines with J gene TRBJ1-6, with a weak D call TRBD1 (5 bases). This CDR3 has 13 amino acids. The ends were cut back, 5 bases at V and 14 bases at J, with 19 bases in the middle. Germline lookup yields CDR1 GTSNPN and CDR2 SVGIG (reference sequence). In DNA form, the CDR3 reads TGTGCCTGGTCCACTGACAGTGAATTCACCCTCCACTTT. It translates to CAWSTDSEFTLHF.

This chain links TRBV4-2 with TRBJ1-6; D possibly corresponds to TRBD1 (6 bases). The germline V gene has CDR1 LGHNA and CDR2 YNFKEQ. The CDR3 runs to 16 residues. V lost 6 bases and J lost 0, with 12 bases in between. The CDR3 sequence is CASRQTGSSYNSPLHF. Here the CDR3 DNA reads TGTGCCAGCAGACAAACAGGGAGCTCCTATAATTCACCCCTCCACTTT.

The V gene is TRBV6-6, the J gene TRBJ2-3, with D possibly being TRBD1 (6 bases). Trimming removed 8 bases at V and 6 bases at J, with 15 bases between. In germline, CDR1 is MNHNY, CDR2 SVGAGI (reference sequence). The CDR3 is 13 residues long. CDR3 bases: TGTGCCAGCTCTGGAAGGGGGATGGATACGCAGTATTTT. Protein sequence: CASSGRGMDTQYF.

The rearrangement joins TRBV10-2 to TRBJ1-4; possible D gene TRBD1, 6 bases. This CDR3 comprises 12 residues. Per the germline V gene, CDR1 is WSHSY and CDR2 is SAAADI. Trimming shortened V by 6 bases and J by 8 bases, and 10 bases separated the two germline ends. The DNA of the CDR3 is TGCGCCAGCAGAAGACAGGAAGAAAAACTGTTTTTT. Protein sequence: CASRRQEEKLFF.

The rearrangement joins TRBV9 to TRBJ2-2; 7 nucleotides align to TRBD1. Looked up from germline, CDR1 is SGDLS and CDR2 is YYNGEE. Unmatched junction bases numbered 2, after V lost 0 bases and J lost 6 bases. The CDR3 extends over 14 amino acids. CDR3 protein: CASSVVGGPGELFF. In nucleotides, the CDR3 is TGTGCCAGCAGCGTAGTAGGGGGCCCCGGGGAGCTGTTTTTT.

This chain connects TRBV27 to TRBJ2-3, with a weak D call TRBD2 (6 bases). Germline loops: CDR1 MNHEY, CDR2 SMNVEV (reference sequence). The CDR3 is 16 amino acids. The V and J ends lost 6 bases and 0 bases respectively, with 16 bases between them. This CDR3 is CASRGDWDFSTDTQYF. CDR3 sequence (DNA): TGTGCCAGCAGGGGAGATTGGGACTTTAGCACAGATACGCAGTATTTT.

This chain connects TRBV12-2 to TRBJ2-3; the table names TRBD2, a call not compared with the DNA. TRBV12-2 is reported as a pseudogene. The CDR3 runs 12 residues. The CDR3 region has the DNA TGTGCAAGTCGCTTAGCCCGGTGTGGTCTGTATTTT. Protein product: CASRLARCGLYF.

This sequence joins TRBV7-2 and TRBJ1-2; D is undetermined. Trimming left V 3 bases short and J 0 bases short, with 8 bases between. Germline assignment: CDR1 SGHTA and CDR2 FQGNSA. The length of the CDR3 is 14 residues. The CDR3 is CASSFQTPNYGYTF. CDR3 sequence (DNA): TGTGCCAGCAGCTTCCAGACACCTAACTATGGCTACACCTTC.

The CDR3 region has the DNA TGTGCCAGCAGACTACTAGCGGGGCTTAGATTAGATACGCAGTATTTT. It specifies CASRLLAGLRLDTQYF. V is TRBV7-2 and J is TRBJ2-3, with 10 bases aligning to TRBD2. Trimming took 6 bases from V and 5 from J; bases not matched to a gene: 11. The CDR3 spans 16 residues. Germline-derived CDR1 and CDR2 are SGHTA and FQGNSA.

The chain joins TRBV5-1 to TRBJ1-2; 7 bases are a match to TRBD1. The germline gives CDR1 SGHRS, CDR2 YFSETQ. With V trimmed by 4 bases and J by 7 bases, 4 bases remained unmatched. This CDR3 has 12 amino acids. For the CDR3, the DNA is TGCGCCAGCAGCACGAGACAGGGTGGCTACACCTTC. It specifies CASSTRQGGYTF.

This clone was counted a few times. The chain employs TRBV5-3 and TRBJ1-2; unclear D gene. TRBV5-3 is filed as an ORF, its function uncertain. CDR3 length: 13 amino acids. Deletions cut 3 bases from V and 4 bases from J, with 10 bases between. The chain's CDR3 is CARSSDTFYGYTF. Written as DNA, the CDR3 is TGTGCCAGAAGCTCAGACACCTTCTATGGCTACACCTTC.

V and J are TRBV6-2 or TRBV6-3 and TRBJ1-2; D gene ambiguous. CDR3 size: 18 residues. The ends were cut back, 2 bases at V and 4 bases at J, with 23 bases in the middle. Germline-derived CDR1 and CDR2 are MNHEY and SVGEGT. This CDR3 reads CASSYGPLQSPLIYGYTF. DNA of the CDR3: TGTGCCAGCAGTTACGGGCCCCTCCAAAGCCCATTGATCTATGGCTACACCTTC.

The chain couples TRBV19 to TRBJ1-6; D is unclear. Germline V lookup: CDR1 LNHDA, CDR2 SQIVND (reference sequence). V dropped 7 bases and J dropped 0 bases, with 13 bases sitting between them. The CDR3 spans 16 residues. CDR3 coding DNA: TGTGCCAGTACTAAGCACCTAAGCTCCTATAATTCACCCCTCCACTTT. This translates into CASTKHLSSYNSPLHF.